This TCR beta chain was identified during a study of blood T cell repertoires in COVID-19. Cohort 3 recovered donors had two negative PCRs, clearance, or symptom resolution. Data came from immunoSEQ multiplex PCR; TCRdb stores just in-frame clones and leaves some out. In the table there are about 330,000 clones, around 90% of which are singletons. Sequencing input: PBMCs or T cells enriched from blood (not recorded which). The source of this sequence is a woman younger than 45 who had recovered from COVID-19.

The CDR3 is CASSLSLQVIQETQYF. CDR3 sequence (DNA): TGCGCCAGCAGCTTGAGCCTACAGGTGATCCAAGAGACCCAGTACTTC. The rearrangement uses TRBV5-1 and TRBJ2-5; maybe TRBD1 (5 bases). Trimming removed 1 base from V and 1 base from J, with 14 bases in between. The germline V gene has CDR1 SGHRS and CDR2 YFSETQ. The length of the CDR3 is 16 residues.